These T cell receptor beta chains were read from a single sample in a study of CD8 T cells in ankylosing spondylitis. Using its own MiXCR run on the 5' RACE reads, TCRdb lists one record per CDR3 protein. The table includes roughly 280,000 distinct CDR3 sequences, about 20% detected once. Sequencing was carried out using blood, either unsorted or a sorted T cell fraction (not recorded which). The source is a male donor with ankylosing spondylitis or in good health (not recorded which). Both conserved end residues are part of each CDR3. A D gene is named only where the DNA matches it firmly. The listing skips clone size in some rows; elsewhere it reads once, few, many or a size class.

J	size	D	V	CDR3	DNA
TRBJ2-5	few	NA	TRBV5-1	CASSLSQRQETQYF	TGCGCCAGCAGCTTGAGCCAGAGACAAGAGACCCAGTACTTC
TRBJ2-2	NA	NA	TRBV29-1	CSVTTGSTNTGELFF	TGCAGCGTTACGACAGGATCTACGAACACCGGGGAGCTGTTTTTT
TRBJ2-1	few	NA	TRBV6-1	CASTLIAGSYNEQFF	TGTGCCAGCACCCTTATTGCGGGCTCGTACAATGAGCAGTTCTTC
TRBJ2-1	NA	NA	TRBV15	CATSNTLDEQFF	TGTGCCACCAGCAACACTCTGGATGAGCAGTTCTTC
TRBJ2-2	few	NA	TRBV20-1	CSARDGRNTGELFF	TGCAGTGCTAGAGATGGTCGAAACACCGGGGAGCTGTTTTTT
TRBJ2-2	NA	TRBD2	TRBV7-9	CASSPGLGGTGELFF	TGTGCCAGCAGCCCGGGACTAGGGGGCACCGGGGAGCTGTTTTTT
TRBJ2-1	many	TRBD2	TRBV20-1	CSAKVIAGATVAYNEQFF	TGCAGTGCTAAGGTGATAGCGGGAGCGACGGTAGCGTACAATGAGCAGTTCTTC
TRBJ2-5	few	NA	TRBV7-9	CASSFRSETQYF	TGTGCCAGCAGCTTTAGGAGTGAGACCCAGTACTTC
TRBJ2-3	few	NA	TRBV5-1	CASSTYWADTQYF	TGCGCCAGCAGCACGTATTGGGCAGATACGCAGTATTTT
TRBJ1-6	NA	NA	TRBV7-8	CASSLAGSGRYKSPLHF	TGTGCCAGCAGCTTAGCTGGCAGTGGGAGGTATAAATCACCCCTCCACTTT
TRBJ2-3	many	TRBD2	TRBV10-3	CAISGSSGSTDTQYF	TGTGCCATCAGTGGGTCCAGCGGGAGTACAGATACGCAGTATTTT
TRBJ2-2	NA	TRBD1	TRBV28	CASSNDRGIGGELFF	TGTGCCAGCAGTAACGACAGGGGGATCGGCGGGGAGCTGTTTTTT
TRBJ2-2	few	NA	TRBV10-3	CAISELREAGELFF	TGTGCCATCAGTGAACTGCGTGAGGCCGGGGAGCTGTTTTTT
TRBJ1-5	NA	NA	TRBV12-3/TRBV12-4	CASSALRSNQPQHF	TGTGCCAGCAGTGCCCTGAGGAGCAATCAGCCCCAGCATTTT
TRBJ1-4	NA	NA	TRBV5-1	CASSLAGQPNEKLFF	TGCGCCAGCAGCTTGGCAGGACAGCCTAATGAAAAACTGTTTTTT
TRBJ2-2	NA	NA	TRBV28	CASSPSDWNIGGELFF	TGTGCCAGCAGTCCCTCCGACTGGAACATTGGCGGGGAGCTGTTTTTT
TRBJ1-2	NA	NA	TRBV4-2	CASSTSNYGYTF	TGTGCCAGCAGCACCTCTAACTATGGCTACACCTTC
TRBJ2-1	NA	TRBD2	TRBV6-5	CASSYVSQREGDNEQFF	TGTGCCAGCAGTTACGTGTCTCAGCGGGAGGGGGACAATGAGCAGTTCTTC
TRBJ2-3	few	TRBD2	TRBV5-1	CASSLRSRESTDTQYF	TGCGCCAGCAGCTTGAGGTCGCGGGAGAGCACAGATACGCAGTATTTT
TRBJ2-3	NA	TRBD1	TRBV29-1	CSVTGGPFTDTQYF	TGCAGCGTGACAGGGGGTCCCTTCACAGATACGCAGTATTTT